This T cell receptor beta chain appears in the sequencing data of a study of T cells in Graves' hyperthyroidism and ophthalmopathy. Per germline, CDR1 MNHNS and CDR2 SASEGT. The CDR3 spans 13 residues. V shed 7 bases and J shed 1 base, with 11 bases lying between them. PBMCs were obtained from approximately 9.2 ml fresh peripheral blood. This clonotype has just a few counts. From RNA transcripts, TCR beta CDR3 regions were amplified. First-round RT-PCR of the TCR CDR3 relied on the HTBI primer set. TCRdb reanalysed the multiplex PCR reads using MiXCR and keeps one entry per CDR3 protein. The sample has over 650,000 distinct CDR3 sequences; approximately 16% are singletons.

This chain joins TRBV6-1 and TRBJ2-7; D is undetermined. Sequences were obtained from blood. The clonotype originates from a young man with Graves' hyperthyroidism. CDR3 amino acids: CASKGQSSYEQYF. CDR3 DNA sequence: TGTGCCAGCAAGGGTCAGTCTTCCTACGAGCAGTACTTC.